The 26 T cell receptor beta chains reported below all come from one sample, sequenced in a study of blood T cell repertoires in COVID-19. Sequenced by immunoSEQ multiplex PCR; TCRdb stores in-frame clones only, minus some. The data show more than 80,000 clones, 86% seen once. Sequencing was carried out using peripheral blood. These receptor sequences come from a man aged 45 to 65 with active COVID-19.

The chain uses TRBV7-9 and TRBJ1-1; TRBD1 agrees at 7 bases. This CDR3 spans 15 amino acids. Trimming at V came to 2 bases and at J to 0 bases, leaving 3 bases not matched to a gene. From germline, CDR1 is SEHNR and CDR2 FQNEAQ (reference sequence). The CDR3 is CASSLMGQMNTEAFF. CDR3 DNA sequence: TGTGCCAGCAGCTTAATGGGACAGATGAACACTGAAGCTTTCTTT. Complete variable domain (other parts from reference TRBV7-9 and TRBJ1-1): DTGVSQNPRHKITKRGQNVTFRCDPISEHNRLYWYRQTLGQGPEFLTYFQNEAQLEKSRLLSDRFSAERPKGSFSTLEIQRTEQGDSAMYLCASSLMGQMNTEAFFGQGTRLTVV.

The chain's CDR3 is CAWSILTGGTEAFF. CDR3 bases: TGTGCCTGGAGTATCCTCACAGGGGGCACTGAAGCTTTCTTT. The chain carries TRBV30 and TRBJ1-1, with TRBD1 matching 8 bases. The CDR3 spans 14 residues. J lost 4 bases, V lost 2 bases, and 6 bases had no gene match. CDR1 is GTSNPN, CDR2 SVGIG, per germline (reference sequence).

This chain links TRBV5-4 with TRBJ1-4, with 8 bases matching TRBD1. CDR3 length: 14 amino acids. V trimming: 5 bases; J trimming: 4 bases; junction bases outside the gene matches: 4. The germline V gene has CDR1 SGHNT and CDR2 YYREEE (reference sequence). Written as DNA, the CDR3 is TGTGCCAGCAGTCGGGACAGGCGTAATGAAAAACTGTTTTTT. Amino acid sequence: CASSRDRRNEKLFF.

This clone was seen a few times. The chain uses TRBV16 and TRBJ2-1, with TRBD1 matching 9 bases. V gave up 4 bases and J gave up 6 bases; unmatched junction bases: 1. This CDR3 comprises 13 residues. Germline-derived CDR1 and CDR2 are KGHSY and FQNENV. CDR3 in DNA: TGTGCCAGCAGCCTGGACAGGGGCAATGAGCAGTTCTTC. It yields the protein CASSLDRGNEQFF.

V gene TRBV5-4 combines with J gene TRBJ1-4; 8 nucleotides agree with TRBD1. Germline loops: CDR1 SGHNT, CDR2 YYREEE (reference sequence). The J segment lost 5 bases and the V segment lost 6 bases, leaving 6 bases of the junction unmatched. The CDR3 is 14 amino acids. In nucleotides, the CDR3 is TGTGCCAGCACCCCGGACAGGGCGAATGAAAAACTGTTTTTT. Amino acids: CASTPDRANEKLFF. Supplemented by reference TRBV5-4 and TRBJ1-4, the full variable domain reads ETGVTQSPTHLIKTRGQQVTLRCSSQSGHNTVSWYQQALGQGPQFIFQYYREEENGRGNFPPRFSGLQFPNYSSELNVNALELDDSALYLCASTPDRANEKLFFGSGTQLSVL.

This chain joins TRBV4-3 and TRBJ2-3; 12 bases are a match to TRBD2. CDR1 is LGHNA and CDR2 is YSLEER in the germline V gene. The length of the CDR3 is 16 residues. The ends lost 3 bases at V and 4 bases at J; junction bases unmatched: 5. In DNA, the CDR3 is TGCGCCAGCAGCCAGAGACTAGCGGGGGCCGCAGATACGCAGTATTTT. Its protein is CASSQRLAGAADTQYF.

The rearrangement links TRBV11-3 to TRBJ2-7; the D gene is possibly TRBD2 (6 bases). Deletions cut 2 bases from V and 0 bases from J, with 14 bases between. The CDR3 is made up of 16 amino acids. CDR1 and CDR2 from the germline V gene are SGHNT and YENEEA. The CDR3 DNA is TGTGCCAGCAGCTTACGGGACTTCAACAGCTCCTACGAGCAGTACTTC. Translating it yields CASSLRDFNSSYEQYF.

This clone was recorded only once. The J gene is TRBJ2-3, the V gene TRBV6-6, with D possibly TRBD2 on 6 matching bases. Trimming stripped 2 bases from V and 5 bases from J, with 14 bases between. The CDR3 contains 15 residues. The V gene's germline CDR1 is MNHNY and CDR2 SVGAGI (reference sequence). The CDR3 nucleotides read TGTGCCAGCAGTTACATCGGGGTGCGGGAAGATACGCAGTATTTT. Its translation: CASSYIGVREDTQYF.

This clone is a singleton in its sample. The V call is TRBV29-1, the J call TRBJ2-1; TRBD2 is a possible D gene (6 bases). From germline, CDR1 is SQVTM and CDR2 ANQGSEA. The germline V and J ends were trimmed by 7 bases and 7 bases, with 20 bases remaining between them. This CDR3 is built from 14 residues. The CDR3, as DNA: TGCAGCGCCACTCGTCCCCCCAGCGGGAATGAGCAGTTCTTC. Translation: CSATRPPSGNEQFF.

V is TRBV7-2 and J is TRBJ2-1; TRBD2 agrees at 13 bases. V was clipped by 5 bases and J by 7 bases; unmatched bases: 8. This CDR3 spans 16 amino acids. CDR1 and CDR2 from the germline V gene are SGHTA and FQGNSA. The CDR3 nucleotides are TGTGCCAGCAGCCAACAGACTAGCGGGAGGTTTAATGAGCAGTTCTTC. This sequence encodes CASSQQTSGRFNEQFF.

In DNA form, the CDR3 reads TGTGCCAGCAGCCAATGGAGTACTTCGAACACTGAAGCTTTCTTT. Its translation is CASSQWSTSNTEAFF. The V gene is TRBV14, the J gene TRBJ1-1; D not certain. This CDR3 has 15 amino acids. CDR1 and CDR2 from the germline V gene are SGHDN and FVKESK. V was clipped by 2 bases and J by 1 base, with 11 bases between them.

V is TRBV5-1 and J is TRBJ1-1; 7 nucleotides agree with TRBD1. CDR1 and CDR2 from the germline V gene are SGHRS and YFSETQ. This CDR3 is built from 15 residues. The V and J ends lost 4 bases and 4 bases, in that order; junction bases with no gene match: 10. DNA for the CDR3: TGCGCCAGCAGCCTGGATACAGGGGTTGCCACTGAAGCTTTCTTT. Translating gives CASSLDTGVATEAFF.

V is TRBV12-3 or TRBV12-4 and J is TRBJ1-4; possible D gene TRBD1, 5 bases. The CDR3 sequence is 13 residues long. V shed 7 bases and J shed 8 bases, with 14 bases lying between them. The CDR3 region is CASTPGTREKLFF. As DNA, the CDR3 is TGTGCCAGCACCCCCGGGACTAGAGAAAAACTGTTTTTT.

This clone was found a few times. The rearrangement links TRBV7-9 to TRBJ2-5; 7 nucleotides align to TRBD2. This CDR3 is 12 amino acids long. The trim removed 10 bases at V and 8 bases at J, leaving 10 bases unmatched. Per germline, CDR1 SEHNR and CDR2 FQNEAQ (reference sequence). Written as DNA, the CDR3 is TGTGCCACCCAGCGGGGCCTCGAAACCCAGTACTTC. Protein product: CATQRGLETQYF.

The chain carries TRBV29-1 and TRBJ2-3, with 11 bases identical to TRBD2. This CDR3 comprises 16 residues. Trimming took 3 bases from V and 3 from J; bases not matched to a gene: 8. Germline V gives CDR1 SQVTM, CDR2 ANQGSEA. The CDR3 loop reads CSVETSGKGVTDTQYF. CDR3 nucleotide sequence: TGCAGCGTTGAGACTAGCGGGAAAGGGGTGACAGATACGCAGTATTTT.

The chain carries TRBV15 and TRBJ2-5; TRBD1 matches at 10 bases. This CDR3 is 18 amino acids long. V shed 3 bases, J shed 4 bases, and the junction held 14 bases outside the gene matches. Germline CDR1 reads LNHNV; CDR2 reads YYDKDF (reference sequence). CDR3 in DNA: TGTGCCACCAGCAGGACAGGGGGCCGGACCCAGCGGGCAGAGACCCAGTACTTC. Protein product: CATSRTGGRTQRAETQYF. Filled out from reference TRBV15 and TRBJ2-5, the complete variable domain reads DAMVIQNPRYQVTQFGKPVTLSCSQTLNHNVMYWYQQKSSQAPKLLFHYYDKDFNNEADTPDNFQSRRPNTSFCFLDIRSPGLGDTAMYLCATSRTGGRTQRAETQYFGPGTRLLVL.

To note about this clone: The sample holds other DNA sequences that translate to the same CDR3. The J gene is TRBJ2-2, the V gene TRBV5-1; TRBD2 is a possible D gene (5 bases). CDR1 and CDR2 from the germline V gene are SGHRS and YFSETQ. V gave up 0 bases and J gave up 3 bases, with 12 bases separating them. The CDR3 is 16 residues long. Here the CDR3 DNA reads TGCGCCAGCAGCTTGGCCGCGGGCTCGGACACCGGGGAGCTGTTTTTT. Protein sequence: CASSLAAGSDTGELFF.

This clone came up a few times. This chain joins TRBV30 and TRBJ1-2; possible D gene TRBD1, 5 bases. The CDR3 length is 14 residues. Germline V CDR1 and CDR2: GTSNPN, SVGIG (reference sequence). V was trimmed by 6 bases and J by 7 bases, leaving 21 bases between them. The CDR3 sequence: CACQGGGRGAGYTF. In nucleotides, the CDR3 is TGTGCCTGCCAAGGCGGGGGGAGAGGAGCTGGCTACACCTTC.

The table lists this clone with a count of one. This chain connects TRBV29-1 to TRBJ1-1; D not resolved. The length of the CDR3 is 12 residues. Trimming removed 6 bases at V and 1 base at J, with 9 bases between. The germline CDR1 and CDR2 sequences are SQVTM and ANQGSEA. For the CDR3, the DNA is TGCAGCGTCTCTAGTGGGAACACTGAAGCTTTCTTT. This gives the protein CSVSSGNTEAFF.

J is TRBJ2-1 and V is TRBV6-6; 8 bases line up with TRBD2. The CDR3 has 17 residues. J was trimmed by 2 bases and V by 6 bases; bases with no gene match: 12. Germline values: CDR1 MNHNY, CDR2 SVGAGI (reference sequence). The CDR3 here is CASRRAGAGGTYNEQFF. The CDR3, as DNA: TGTGCCAGCAGACGAGCCGGGGCGGGAGGTACCTACAATGAGCAGTTCTTC.

Note on this clone: This CDR3 is also generated by other DNA sequences in the sample. V and J are TRBV7-9 and TRBJ2-3; 7 bases match TRBD1. CDR1 is SEHNR and CDR2 is FQNEAQ in the germline V gene (reference sequence). The CDR3 totals 14 residues. With V trimmed by 3 bases and J by 0 bases, 0 bases remained unmatched. CDR3 DNA: TGTGCCAGCAGCTTGACAGGGAGCACAGATACGCAGTATTTT. It encodes CASSLTGSTDTQYF.

The V gene is TRBV24-1, the J gene TRBJ1-2, with a tentative D call TRBD1 (6 bases). The CDR3 contains 14 residues. Trimming removed 2 bases at V and 8 bases at J, with 14 bases between. The germline CDR1 and CDR2 sequences are KGHDR and SFDVKD. This chain's CDR3 is CATSDSLTGDGYTF. CDR3 coding DNA: TGTGCCACCAGTGATTCCCTGACAGGTGACGGCTACACCTTC.

This chain joins TRBV7-2 and TRBJ1-2, with 7 bases matching TRBD1. Looked up from germline, CDR1 is SGHTA and CDR2 is FQGNSA. The trim removed 3 bases at V and 4 bases at J, leaving 2 bases unmatched. CDR3 size: 13 residues. CDR3 nucleotides: TGTGCCAGCAGCTTGGGACAGAGCTATGGCTACACCTTC. It is translated as CASSLGQSYGYTF.

V usage is TRBV2 and J usage is TRBJ2-3, with 7 positions matching TRBD1. The CDR3 length is 16 residues. V was pared by 7 bases and J by 7 bases, with 17 bases of the junction left unmatched. CDR1 is SNHLY, CDR2 FYNNEI, per germline. The CDR3 spells CASNQQGQIGPNTQYF. The CDR3 DNA follows: TGTGCCAGCAATCAACAGGGACAGATTGGACCTAATACGCAGTATTTT.

The chain joins TRBV5-8 to TRBJ2-2; 10 bases line up with TRBD1. The CDR3 length is 17 residues. V lost 0 bases and J lost 1; bases outside the gene matches: 3. The V gene's germline CDR1 is SGHTS and CDR2 YDEGEE. The CDR3 DNA sequence: TGTGCCAGCAGCTTGGGCGGACAGGGGGGGAACACCGGGGAGCTGTTTTTT. As protein: CASSLGGQGGNTGELFF. Supplemented by reference TRBV5-8 and TRBJ2-2, the full variable domain reads EAGVTQSPTHLIKTRGQQATLRCSPISGHTSVYWYQQALGLGLQFLLWYDEGEERNRGNFPPRFSGRQFPNYSSELNVNALELEDSALYLCASSLGGQGGNTGELFFGEGSRLTVL.

The genes are TRBV18 and TRBJ2-7, with TRBD2 as a possible D gene (6 bases). Germline assignment: CDR1 KGHSH and CDR2 LQKENI. The V end was cut by 3 bases, the J end by 2 bases, with 14 bases between. There are 15 residues in the CDR3. This chain's CDR3 is CASSPYGLPTYEQYF. The CDR3 coding sequence is TGTGCCAGCTCACCTTATGGACTACCCACCTACGAGCAGTACTTC.